This T cell receptor (beta chain) derives from a study of brain metastases from non-small cell lung cancer. Profiled with immunoSEQ multiplex PCR; TCRdb holds only in-frame clones, not every one. The sample has about 3,900 clones, around 89% seen once; the top ten hold roughly 3.4%. V trimming: 3 bases; J trimming: 0 bases; junction bases outside the gene matches: 5. Germline-derived CDR1 and CDR2 are SGHRS and YFSETQ. This CDR3 spans 16 amino acids. The chain joins TRBV5-1 to TRBJ1-3; TRBD1 matches at 8 bases. The specimen sequenced was primary lung tumor tissue. The sequence was obtained from a donor at least 40 years old with non-small cell lung cancer. The DNA of the CDR3 is TGCGCCAGCAGCTCACAGGGGGAGAGCTCTGGAAACACCATATATTTT. Translation gives CASSSQGESSGNTIYF. Full variable domain (rest looked up from reference TRBV5-1 and TRBJ1-3): KAGVTQTPRYLIKTRGQQVTLSCSPISGHRSVSWYQQTPGQGLQFLFEYFSETQRNKGNFPGRFSGRQFSNSRSEMNVSTLELGDSALYLCASSSQGESSGNTIYFGEGSWLTVV.